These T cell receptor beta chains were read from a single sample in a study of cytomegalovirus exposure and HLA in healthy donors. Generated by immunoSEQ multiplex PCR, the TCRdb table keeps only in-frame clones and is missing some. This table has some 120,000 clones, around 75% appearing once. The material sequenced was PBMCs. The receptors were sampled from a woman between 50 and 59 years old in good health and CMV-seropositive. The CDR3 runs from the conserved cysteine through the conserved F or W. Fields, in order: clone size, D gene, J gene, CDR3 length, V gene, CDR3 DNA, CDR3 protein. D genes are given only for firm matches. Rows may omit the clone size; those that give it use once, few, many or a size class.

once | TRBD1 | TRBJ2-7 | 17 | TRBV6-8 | TGTGCCAGCAGTTACGGGACAGTTCCTGAGGTCCTCCACGAGCAGTACTTC | CASSYGTVPEVLHEQYF
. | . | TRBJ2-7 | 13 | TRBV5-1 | TGCGCCAGCAGCCCACCGACAGACCACGAGCAGTACTTC | CASSPPTDHEQYF
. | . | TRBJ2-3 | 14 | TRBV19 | TGTGCCACGTCCCCTAGCAGCAGCACAGATACGCAGTATTTT | CATSPSSSTDTQYF
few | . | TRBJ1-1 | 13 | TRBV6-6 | TGTGCCAGCAGCCCCTTCGGCAGGGGCAGCGCTTTCTTT | CASSPFGRGSAFF
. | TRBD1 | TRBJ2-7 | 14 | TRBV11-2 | TGTGCCAGCAGCTCCGGGACAGGGTCCTACGAGCAGTACTTC | CASSSGTGSYEQYF
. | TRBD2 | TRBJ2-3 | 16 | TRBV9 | TGTGCCAGCACCCCGGGGAACGGGGGGGCGACAGATACGCAGTATTTT | CASTPGNGGATDTQYF
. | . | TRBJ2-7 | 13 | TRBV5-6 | TGTGCCAGCAGCTCGGGATACTCCTACGAGCAGTACTTC | CASSSGYSYEQYF
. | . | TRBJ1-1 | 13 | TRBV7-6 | TGTGCCAGCAGCTTCGGGGAGAACACTGAAGCTTTCTTT | CASSFGENTEAFF
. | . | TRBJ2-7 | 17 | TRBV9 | TGTGCCAGCAGCGTAGCTCCGATAGAGGGAGGTTCCTACGAGCAGTACTTC | CASSVAPIEGGSYEQYF
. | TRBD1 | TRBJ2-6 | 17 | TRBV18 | TGTGCCAGCTCACTTCGACAGGGGGTATCTGGGGCCAACGTCCTGACTTTC | CASSLRQGVSGANVLTF
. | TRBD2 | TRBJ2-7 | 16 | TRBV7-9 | TGTGCCAGCAGTCCGCATCTAGCGGGGGGAACCTACGAGCAGTACTTC | CASSPHLAGGTYEQYF
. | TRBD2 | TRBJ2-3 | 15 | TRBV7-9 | TGTGCCAGCAGCCCCAGAGCGGGAGTCACAGATACGCAGTATTTT | CASSPRAGVTDTQYF
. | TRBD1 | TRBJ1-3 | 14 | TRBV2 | TGTGCCAGCAGTCGACAGGGGGAAGGAAACACCATATATTTT | CASSRQGEGNTIYF
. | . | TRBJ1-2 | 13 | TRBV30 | TGTGCCTGGAGTACGATCGGGGGATATGGCTACACCTTC | CAWSTIGGYGYTF
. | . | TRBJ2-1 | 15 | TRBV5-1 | TGCGCCAGCAGGCCTACCCCCTCCGGTTACAATGAGCAGTTCTTC | CASRPTPSGYNEQFF
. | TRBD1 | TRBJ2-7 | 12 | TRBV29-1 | TGCAGCGTGGGGGACAGGGGGTTCGAGCAGTACTTC | CSVGDRGFEQYF
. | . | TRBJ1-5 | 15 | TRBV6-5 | TGTGCCAGCAGCCAACTCCCCGGGGGGCAAAGGCCCCAGCATTTT | CASSQLPGGQRPQHF
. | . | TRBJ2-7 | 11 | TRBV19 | TGTGCCACTAAGGTTGGAGTTTGGCAGTACTTC | CATKVGVWQYF
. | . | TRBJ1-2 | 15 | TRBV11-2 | TGTGCCAGCAGCTTAGGAGCGGGGGTAGCGGGTGGCTACACCTTC | CASSLGAGVAGGYTF
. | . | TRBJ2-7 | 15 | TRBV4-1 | TGCGCCAGCAGCCTCCGGACAGTTGGGTACTACGAGCAGTACTTC | CASSLRTVGYYEQYF
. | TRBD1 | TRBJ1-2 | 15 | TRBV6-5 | TGTGCCAGCAGTTCCCTCGGGACAGGGTACTATGGCTACACCTTC | CASSSLGTGYYGYTF
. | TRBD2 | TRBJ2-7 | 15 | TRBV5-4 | TGTGCCAGCAGCTTTCTAGCGGGGGCCTCCTACGAGCAGTACTTC | CASSFLAGASYEQYF
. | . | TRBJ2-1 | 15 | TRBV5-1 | TGCGCCAGCAGCCCCGGGGTTGTCTTTGGCCATGAGCAGTTCTTC | CASSPGVVFGHEQFF
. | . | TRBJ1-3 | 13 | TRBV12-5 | TGTGCTAGTGGCTTCCTCTCTGGAAACACCATATATTTT | CASGFLSGNTIYF
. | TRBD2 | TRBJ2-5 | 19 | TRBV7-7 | TGTGCTAGCAGCCCCTCACCAACCGGGACTAGCGGGGGGGCGGAGACCCAGTACTTC | CASSPSPTGTSGGAETQYF
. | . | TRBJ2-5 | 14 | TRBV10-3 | TGTGCCATCAGTGATCGGCAGGGTCTGGAGACCCAGTACTTC | CAISDRQGLETQYF
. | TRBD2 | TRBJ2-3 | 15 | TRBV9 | TGTGCCAGCAGCCCAACCGGACTAGTTGCAGATACGCAGTATTTT | CASSPTGLVADTQYF
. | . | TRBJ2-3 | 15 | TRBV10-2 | TGCGCCAGCAGTGAGTCCTGGGGGGGCCAAGATACGCAGTATTTT | CASSESWGGQDTQYF
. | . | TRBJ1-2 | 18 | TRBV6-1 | TGTGCCAGCAGTGAAGCGCGAGGCGGACAAACAGCTAACTATGGCTACACCTTC | CASSEARGGQTANYGYTF
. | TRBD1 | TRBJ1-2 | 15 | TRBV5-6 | TGTGCCAGCAGCCGAATATTGACAGGGGGTCAGGGCTACACCTTC | CASSRILTGGQGYTF
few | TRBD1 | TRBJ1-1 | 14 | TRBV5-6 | TGTGCCAGCAGCTTTGGGACAGGGAACCTTGAAGCTTTCTTT | CASSFGTGNLEAFF
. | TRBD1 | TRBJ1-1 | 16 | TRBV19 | TGTGCCAGTAGTATACTACCCGGACAGGGGGAACTACAAGCTTTCTTT | CASSILPGQGELQAFF
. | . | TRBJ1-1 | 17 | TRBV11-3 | TGTGCCAGCAGCTTAGGGGCAGGGAACCTCATGAACACTGAAGCTTTCTTT | CASSLGAGNLMNTEAFF
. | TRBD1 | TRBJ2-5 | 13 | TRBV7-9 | TGTGCCAGCAGCTGGGGACAGGGTGAGACCCAGTACTTC | CASSWGQGETQYF
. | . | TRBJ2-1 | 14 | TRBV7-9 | TGTTCCAGCAGCGCGTTGGGACTTAACAATGAGCAGTTCTTC | CSSSALGLNNEQFF
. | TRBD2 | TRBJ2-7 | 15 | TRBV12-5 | TGTGCTAGTGGGCCTCCCGGGACTAGAATAGGCGAGCAGTACTTC | CASGPPGTRIGEQYF
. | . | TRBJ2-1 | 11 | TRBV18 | TGTGCCAGCTCGATCCAGAATGAGCAGTTCTTC | CASSIQNEQFF
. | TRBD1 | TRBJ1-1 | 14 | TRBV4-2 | TGTGCCAGCAGCCAAGATCTACAGGGGTGGGAAGCTTTCTTT | CASSQDLQGWEAFF
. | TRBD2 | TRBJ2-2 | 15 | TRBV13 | TGTGCCAGCAGCTCCCTAGCGGGGGACACCGGGGAGCTGTTTTTT | CASSSLAGDTGELFF
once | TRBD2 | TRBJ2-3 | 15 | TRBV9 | TGTGCCAGCAGCCCGGGGACTAGCGGCACAGATACGCAGTATTTT | CASSPGTSGTDTQYF
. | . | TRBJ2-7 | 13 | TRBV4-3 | TGCGCCAGCAGCAGAAGACAGTATTACGAGCAGTACTTC | CASSRRQYYEQYF
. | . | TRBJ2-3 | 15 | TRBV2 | TGTGCCAGCAGTGGAGAGCGATCTCCCACAGATACGCAGTATTTT | CASSGERSPTDTQYF
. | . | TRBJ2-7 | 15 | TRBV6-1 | TGTGCCAGCAGTGCAGGCGTGGGTACAATTTACGAGCAGTACTTC | CASSAGVGTIYEQYF
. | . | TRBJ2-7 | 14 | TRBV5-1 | TGCGCCAGCAGCTCCGAACCGGACAACTACGAGCAGTACTTC | CASSSEPDNYEQYF
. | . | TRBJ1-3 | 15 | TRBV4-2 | TGTGCCAGCAGCCTTATCCTGGTCGGTGGAAACACCATATATTTT | CASSLILVGGNTIYF
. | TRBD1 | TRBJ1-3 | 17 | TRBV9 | TGTGCCAGCAGCGTAGATGTAGTCAGGGGGTCTGGAAACACCATATATTTT | CASSVDVVRGSGNTIYF
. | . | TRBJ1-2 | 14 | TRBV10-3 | TGTGCCAATTCGGCCGGGGAGCTTAACTATGGCTACACCTTC | CANSAGELNYGYTF
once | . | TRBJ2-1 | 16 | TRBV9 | TGTGCCAGCAGCGTCACCGGGACACCCCTTTACAATGAGCAGTTCTTC | CASSVTGTPLYNEQFF